This T cell receptor beta chain is from a study of blood T cell repertoires in COVID-19. Study at large: COVID-19 samples, acute and convalescent, were from the United States, Italy and Spain. The cDNA or gDNA used as material had been derived from T cells, B-cell-depleted T cells, or PBMCs.

Original data processing: Amplifying reference gene primers gave estimates of nucleated cell counts. TCRdb keeps only in-frame clones here, not all; method: immunoSEQ multiplex PCR. V, J and clone size are taken as reported in that table, and D and trimming were inferred from the DNA itself. The sample yields about 180,000 clones, just under 80% seen once. V dropped 6 bases and J dropped 3; count of bases not matched to a gene: 9. This CDR3 is 15 amino acids long. CDR1 and CDR2 (germline): LGHNT, FRNRAP. The sequenced material came from peripheral blood. The chain has TRBV12-5 and TRBJ2-3; TRBD2 matches 7 bases. The TCR originated in a man in his sixties or seventies with active or convalescent COVID-19. The CDR3: CASGSGLGETDTQYF. CDR3 DNA sequence: TGTGCTAGTGGATCCGGACTAGGGGAGACAGATACGCAGTATTTT.